This record concerns one T cell receptor beta chain sequence. The antigen remains unidentified. The data are from a study of T cell responses to AZD1222 COVID-19 vaccine. Study-level points and caveats: Repertoires were sampled only after the peak T cell response.

The CDR3 consists of 15 residues. V shed 2 bases, J shed 6 bases, and the junction held 10 bases outside the gene matches. Germline lookup yields CDR1 SGHVT and CDR2 SQSDAQ. The protocol was immunoSEQ multiplex PCR, while the TCRdb copy is restricted to in-frame clones and leaves out a portion. The table lists 150,000 to 200,000 clones, 85% to 90% of them singletons, with around 26% in the top ten. This material consisted of peripheral blood, taken 28 days after the second AZD1222 dose. This sequence joins TRBV7-4 and TRBJ2-7; 7 bases fit TRBD2. This receptor was obtained from an adult who received the AZD1222 COVID-19 vaccine. For the CDR3, the DNA is TGTGCCAGCAGCTTACTAGCGGCAGGATCGTGCGAGCAGTACTTC. Translation gives CASSLLAAGSCEQYF.